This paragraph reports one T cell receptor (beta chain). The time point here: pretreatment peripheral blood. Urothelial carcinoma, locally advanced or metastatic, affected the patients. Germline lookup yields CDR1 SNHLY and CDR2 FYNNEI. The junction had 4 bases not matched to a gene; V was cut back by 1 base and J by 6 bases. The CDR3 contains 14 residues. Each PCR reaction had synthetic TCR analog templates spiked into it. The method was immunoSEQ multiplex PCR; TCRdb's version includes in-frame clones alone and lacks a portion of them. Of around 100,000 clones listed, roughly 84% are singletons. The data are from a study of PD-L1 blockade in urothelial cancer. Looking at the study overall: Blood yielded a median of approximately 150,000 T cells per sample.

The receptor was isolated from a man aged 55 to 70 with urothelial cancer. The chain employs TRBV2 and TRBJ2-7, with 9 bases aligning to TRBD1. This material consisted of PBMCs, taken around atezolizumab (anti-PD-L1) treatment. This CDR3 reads CASSEEQGAVEQYF. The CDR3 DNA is TGTGCCAGCAGTGAAGAACAGGGGGCGGTCGAGCAGTACTTC.